This is a list of T cell receptor beta chains from one sample in a study of response to subunit inactivated influenza vaccine. Each CDR3 protein gets one entry after TCRdb re-called the RT-PCR reads with MiXCR. The sample has roughly 460,000 distinct CDR3 sequences; roughly 11% are singletons. Source: PBMCs from blood, taken more than 35 days after vaccination. The source is a man in his fifties or sixties who received an inactivated influenza vaccine. CDR3s include the opening cysteine and the closing phenylalanine or tryptophan. D genes are given only for firm matches. Clone sizes are given selectively: once, few, many, or a class where the clone is expanded.

CDR3 protein: CASSFGTETSPYYEQYF
CDR3 DNA: TGTGCCAGCAGTTTTGGTACAGAGACGTCCCCCTACTACGAGCAGTACTTC
V gene: TRBV12-3/TRBV12-4
clone size: -
D gene: -
J gene: TRBJ2-7

CDR3 protein: CASSQGTTTGELFF
CDR3 DNA: TGTGCCAGCAGCCAAGGGACAACCACCGGGGAGCTGTTTTTT
V gene: TRBV11-2
clone size: -
D gene: -
J gene: TRBJ2-2

CDR3 protein: CASSQDLEGYGEQFF
CDR3 DNA: TGCGCCAGCAGCCAAGATCTAGAAGGATACGGTGAGCAGTTCTTC
V gene: TRBV4-3
clone size: few
D gene: -
J gene: TRBJ2-1

CDR3 protein: CASSRLAGGFYEQYF
CDR3 DNA: TGTGCCAGCAGTCGTCTAGCGGGAGGGTTCTACGAGCAGTACTTC
V gene: TRBV27
clone size: -
D gene: TRBD2
J gene: TRBJ2-7

CDR3 protein: CASSPLSGRKVAQYF
CDR3 DNA: TGTGCCAGCAGCCCCCTCTCGGGGCGGAAGGTGGCCCAGTACTTC
V gene: TRBV7-9
clone size: few
D gene: -
J gene: TRBJ2-5

CDR3 protein: CASSPGTSGVTGELFF
CDR3 DNA: TGCGCCAGCAGCCCCGGGACTAGCGGGGTCACCGGGGAGCTGTTTTTT
V gene: TRBV5-1
clone size: few
D gene: TRBD2
J gene: TRBJ2-2

CDR3 protein: CASSLGILVTGELFF
CDR3 DNA: TGTGCCAGCAGTTTAGGGATATTGGTCACCGGGGAGCTGTTTTTT
V gene: TRBV28
clone size: -
D gene: -
J gene: TRBJ2-2

CDR3 protein: CASSLAGQTHQPQHF
CDR3 DNA: TGCGCCAGCAGCTTGGCAGGACAGACACATCAGCCCCAGCATTTT
V gene: TRBV5-1
clone size: many
D gene: -
J gene: TRBJ1-5

CDR3 protein: CSARGVGSGYEQYF
CDR3 DNA: TGCAGTGCTAGAGGGGTCGGTAGCGGCTACGAGCAGTACTTC
V gene: TRBV20-1
clone size: many
D gene: -
J gene: TRBJ2-7

CDR3 protein: CASSYSYTADTQYF
CDR3 DNA: TGTGCCAGCAGTTACTCGTATACCGCGGATACGCAGTATTTT
V gene: TRBV6-5
clone size: few
D gene: -
J gene: TRBJ2-3

CDR3 protein: CASSLAEGSSNQPQHF
CDR3 DNA: TGTGCCAGCAGCTTAGCGGAGGGCAGTAGCAATCAGCCCCAGCATTTT
V gene: TRBV11-2
clone size: -
D gene: -
J gene: TRBJ1-5